One sample yielded the 29 T cell receptor beta chains listed below, sequenced in a study of Graves' ophthalmopathy and Graves' hyperthyroidism. RNA transcripts served as template for amplifying TCR beta CDR3 sequences. HTBI-primed RT-PCR formed the first round, and a multiplex PCR formed the second. TCRdb fed the multiplex PCR reads into MiXCR, producing one record per CDR3 protein. The sample lists hundreds of thousands of distinct CDR3 sequences; about 16% were seen once. The specimen was peripheral blood. These receptors all stem from a woman aged 18-30 years with stable Graves' hyperthyroidism.

The chain carries TRBV12-3 or TRBV12-4 and TRBJ1-1; 10 nucleotides align to TRBD1. The trim removed 7 bases at V and 8 bases at J, leaving 10 bases unmatched. This CDR3 contains 14 residues. CDR3 protein: CASTPGQGRGEAFF. The CDR3, as DNA: TGTGCCAGCACCCCGGGACAGGGGCGGGGAGAAGCTTTCTTT.

This clonotype was observed many times. The chain uses TRBV7-8 and TRBJ2-7; D remains unclear. The CDR3 totals 14 residues. Trimming stripped 4 bases from V and 2 bases from J, with 12 bases between. The V gene's germline CDR1 is SGHVS and CDR2 FQNEAQ. CDR3 sequence (DNA): TGTGCCAGCAGCTCCCTCCCAGGCGCCTACGAGCAGTACTTC. Translating it yields CASSSLPGAYEQYF.

This clonotype has ten or more counts. This chain connects TRBV7-2 to TRBJ2-5; 10 bases are a match to TRBD1. There are 15 residues in the CDR3. Trimming took 5 bases from V and 2 from J; bases not matched to a gene: 5. Germline lookup yields CDR1 SGHTA and CDR2 FQGNSA. Written as DNA, the CDR3 is TGTGCCAGCAGCCCAGGACAGGGGGTACAAGAGACCCAGTACTTC. Its translation: CASSPGQGVQETQYF.

The rearrangement joins TRBV15 to TRBJ1-6, with D tentatively TRBD1 (5 bases). Trimming left V 5 bases short and J 10 bases short, with 12 bases between. The CDR3 runs to 13 residues. Germline CDR1 LNHNV, CDR2 YYDKDF (reference sequence). CDR3 DNA: TGTGCCACCAGCCCCCGCCGGGGGTCACCCCTCCACTTT. This encodes CATSPRRGSPLHF.

This clonotype was counted many times. The junction departs from the called germline gene at one end, perhaps through a read error. This chain joins TRBV12-5 and TRBJ2-7, with 11 nucleotides matching TRBD1. The germline V gene has CDR1 LGHNT and CDR2 FRNRAP. The length of the CDR3 is 13 residues. CDR3 residues: CASGLGQGDEQYF. As DNA, the CDR3 is TGTGCTAGTGGCTTGGGACAGGGGGACGAGCAGTACTTC.

About this clonotype: A clone one base away is much larger, so this may be a read error. The chain has TRBV7-3 and TRBJ1-1; D remains unclear. The CDR3 sequence is 13 residues long. Germline V gene lookup returns CDR1 SGHTA and CDR2 FQGTGA. CDR3 nucleotide sequence: TGTTCCAGCAGCTATAGGTGGGGCACTGAAGCTTTCTTT. Its protein is CSSSYRWGTEAFF.

The chain links TRBV7-9 to TRBJ1-6; D perhaps matches TRBD1 (5 bases). Per germline, CDR1 SEHNR and CDR2 FQNEAQ (reference sequence). The CDR3 consists of 17 residues. Trimming cost V 4 bases and J 0 bases, with 13 bases left between them. CDR3 protein: CASSSRQKSSYNSPLHF. CDR3 sequence (DNA): TGTGCCAGCAGCTCCCGACAGAAGAGCTCCTATAATTCACCCCTCCACTTT.

In its sample, this clonotype was seen many times. The chain joins TRBV4-2 to TRBJ1-2; 10 bases line up with TRBD1. Germline assignment: CDR1 LGHNA and CDR2 YNFKEQ. The CDR3 is 14 residues long. The J segment lost 7 bases and the V segment lost 4 bases, leaving 6 bases of the junction unmatched. The CDR3 loop reads CASSPTGTGAGYTF. The CDR3 region has the DNA TGTGCCAGCAGCCCCACCGGGACAGGGGCTGGCTACACCTTC.

Note on this clonotype: This sequence may be a read error, since a much larger clone differs from it by one base. This chain uses TRBV28 with TRBJ2-7, with D possibly matching TRBD1 (5 bases). The CDR3 runs to 14 residues. Germline CDR1 is MDHEN and CDR2 is SYDVKM. The CDR3 reads CACRVGESSYEQYF. CDR3 in DNA: TGTGCCTGCAGAGTAGGGGAAAGCTCCTACGAGCAGTACTTC. Full variable domain (remainder filled in from reference TRBV28 and TRBJ2-7): DVKVTQSSRYLVKRTGEKVFLECVQDMDHENMFWYRQDPGLGLRLIYFSYDVKMKEKGDIPEGYSVSREKKERFSLILESASTNQTSMYLCACRVGESSYEQYFGPGTRLTVT.

In the case of this clonotype: This may stem from a read error, because a much larger clone lies one nucleotide away. The CDR3 region is CASSLQSGVNQPQRF. The CDR3 DNA is TGCGCCAGCAGCTTACAGTCCGGGGTCAATCAGCCCCAGCGTTTT. The V call is TRBV5-1, the J call TRBJ1-5, with no clear D. From germline, CDR1 is SGHRS and CDR2 YFSETQ. The CDR3 is made up of 15 amino acids.

In this sample, this clonotype turned up many times. This rearrangement joins TRBV9 to TRBJ1-1; D is uncertain. The CDR3 totals 16 residues. Germline CDR1 SGDLS, CDR2 YYNGEE. Trimming removed 1 base from V and 6 bases from J, with 19 bases in between. This CDR3 reads CASSVTYRTGDSEAFF. CDR3 in DNA: TGTGCCAGCAGCGTAACGTACCGAACTGGCGATTCTGAAGCTTTCTTT.

This clonotype was counted at least ten times. This chain joins TRBV19 and TRBJ1-5; TRBD1 agrees at 10 bases. V shed 4 bases, J shed 6 bases, and the junction held 9 bases outside the gene matches. The CDR3 runs to 16 residues. The germline V gene has CDR1 LNHDA and CDR2 SQIVND (reference sequence). The CDR3 nucleotides read TGTGCCAGTAGTAACTTCGACAGGGGGCCTTCTCAGCCCCAGCATTTT. Amino acid sequence: CASSNFDRGPSQPQHF.

For this clonotype: A much larger clone is a single base away; this may be a read error. V is TRBV12-3 or TRBV12-4 and J is TRBJ2-7; possibly TRBD1 or TRBD2 for D (5 bases each). V was clipped by 4 bases and J by 0 bases, with 7 bases between them. This CDR3 has 13 residues. The CDR3 here is CASSSGASYEQYF. The CDR3 DNA is TGTGCCAGCAGTTCCGGGGCCTCCTACGAGCAGTACTTC.

A few counts support this clonotype. CDR3 sequence reads: CASSIRTANTGELFF. The CDR3 coding sequence is TGTGCCAGCAGCATTCGGACGGCGAACACCGGGGAGCTGTTTTTT. The V and J genes are TRBV11-3 and TRBJ2-2; D is uncertain. Germline V gives CDR1 SGHNT, CDR2 YENEEA. Trimming shortened V by 5 bases and J by 0 bases, and 10 bases separated the two germline ends. The CDR3 is 15 amino acids.

This clonotype was observed at least ten times. A junction end diverges from the germline sequence, so it may reflect a read error. V is TRBV7-7 and J is TRBJ2-7; 11 bases are shared with TRBD1. CDR3 length: 13 residues. Germline values: CDR1 SSHAT, CDR2 FNYEAQ (reference sequence). As DNA, the CDR3 is TGTGCTAGCAGCACCGGACAGGGGGCGGGGCAGTACTTC. This translates into CASSTGQGAGQYF.

About this clonotype itself: The germline gene is not matched at one end of the junction; a read error may be the cause. The chain combines TRBV12-5 with TRBJ2-7; tentatively, D is TRBD1 or TRBD2 (5 bases each). The CDR3 extends over 15 amino acids. Germline-derived CDR1 and CDR2 are LGHNT and FRNRAP. CDR3 in DNA: TGTGCTAGTGGTTTCCAAGTCGGGGCCTCCTGCGAGCAGTACTTC. Its translation is CASGFQVGASCEQYF.

This clonotype occurred many times. This chain links TRBV7-2 with TRBJ2-7; no clear D gene. The V end was cut by 1 base, the J end by 3 bases, with 7 bases between. Germline V CDR1 and CDR2: SGHTA, FQGNSA. The CDR3 length is 13 residues. The CDR3 protein is CASSLVPDYEQYF. The CDR3 DNA reads as TGTGCCAGCAGCTTAGTCCCTGACTACGAGCAGTACTTC.

The sample holds many counts of this clonotype. The genes are TRBV6-5 and TRBJ1-2; possibly TRBD1 for D (5 bases). There are 15 residues in the CDR3. V lost 4 bases and J 0 bases, leaving 12 bases between the germline ends. Per germline, CDR1 MNHEY and CDR2 SVGAGI. The CDR3: CASSSGRMANYGYTF. In DNA form, the CDR3 reads TGTGCCAGCAGTTCGGGGCGGATGGCTAACTATGGCTACACCTTC.

This clonotype was found many times. J is TRBJ1-1 and V is TRBV5-1; 9 nucleotides align to TRBD1. V shed 1 base, J shed 6 bases, and the junction held 7 bases outside the gene matches. The CDR3 spans 15 residues. CDR1 is SGHRS and CDR2 is YFSETQ in the germline V gene. The CDR3 region is CASSLRDRDWAEAFF. The CDR3 DNA is TGCGCCAGCAGCTTGCGGGACAGGGACTGGGCTGAAGCTTTCTTT.

In this sample, this clonotype turned up many times. The chain couples TRBV6-1 to TRBJ1-1, with 7 bases identical to TRBD1. The ends lost 10 bases at V and 0 bases at J; junction bases unmatched: 8. Germline V CDR1 and CDR2: MNHNS, SASEGT. The CDR3 runs to 14 residues. CDR3 nucleotides: TGTGCCACCAGGACAGGTATCATGAACACTGAAGCTTTCTTT. Its protein is CATRTGIMNTEAFF.

This clonotype came up many times. The chain is built from TRBV6-9 and TRBJ1-2; D gene ambiguous. Germline V gives CDR1 MNHGY, CDR2 SVAAGI. Trimming took off 8 bases at V and 6 bases at J, with 7 bases between the two ends. CDR3 size: 10 residues. The CDR3 nucleotides are TGTGCCAGCGGACGGGATGGCTACACCTTC. Its protein is CASGRDGYTF.

This clonotype was observed many times. The chain couples TRBV7-8 to TRBJ1-5; no clear D gene. V gave up 3 bases and J gave up 2 bases, with 17 bases separating them. The CDR3 has 17 amino acids. The V gene's germline CDR1 is SGHVS and CDR2 FQNEAQ. CDR3 DNA sequence: TGTGCCAGCAGCTTCGCGACGGTTCTGAGGGGCAATCAGCCCCAGCATTTT. Amino acids: CASSFATVLRGNQPQHF.

This clonotype came up many times. This chain links TRBV10-1 with TRBJ1-2; 7 nucleotides align to TRBD1. The CDR3 extends over 15 amino acids. Per the germline V gene, CDR1 is WNHNN and CDR2 is SYGVQD (reference sequence). V was clipped by 8 bases and J by 2 bases; unmatched bases: 11. The CDR3 DNA reads as TGCGCCAGCGAGCCCCCCCTGACAGGGAACTATGGCTACACCTTC. Its protein is CASEPPLTGNYGYTF.

This clonotype was counted ten times or more. This chain joins TRBV12-3 or TRBV12-4 and TRBJ2-7, with D possibly TRBD1 on 5 matching bases. Trimming shortened V by 3 bases and J by 2 bases, and 11 bases separated the two germline ends. The CDR3 is 14 residues long. The CDR3 spells CASSFSRVTYEQYF. The CDR3 DNA sequence: TGTGCCAGCAGTTTCTCCAGGGTGACCTACGAGCAGTACTTC.

This clonotype occurred many times. The chain uses TRBV6-5 and TRBJ1-1, with 7 bases matching TRBD1. This CDR3 spans 14 amino acids. Germline V gives CDR1 MNHEY, CDR2 SVGAGI. Trimming cost V 2 bases and J 7 bases; bases outside gene matches: 7. The chain's CDR3 is CASSYGGGPGEAFF. DNA for the CDR3: TGTGCCAGCAGTTACGGAGGGGGCCCCGGTGAAGCTTTCTTT.

In its sample, this clonotype was seen many times. The chain has TRBV2 and TRBJ1-1; the match to TRBD1 covers 9 bases. Germline CDR1 and CDR2: SNHLY and FYNNEI. V trimming: 9 bases; J trimming: 4 bases; junction bases outside the gene matches: 3. The CDR3 consists of 12 residues. CDR3 sequence: CARQGAITEAFF. The CDR3 DNA reads TGTGCCAGACAGGGGGCGATCACTGAAGCTTTCTTT.

This clonotype has only a few counts. The V gene is TRBV9, the J gene TRBJ1-1; D gene unclear. This CDR3 contains 14 residues. Germline V gives CDR1 SGDLS, CDR2 YYNGEE. Trimming pared 0 bases from V and 4 bases from J, leaving 10 bases between. CDR3 sequence: CASSVAVYFTEAFF. The CDR3 region has the DNA TGTGCCAGCAGCGTAGCGGTTTATTTCACTGAAGCTTTCTTT.

This clonotype was counted at least ten times. The CDR3 sequence: CASSHWGGQGGGYTF. CDR3 sequence (DNA): TGTGCCAGCAGCCATTGGGGAGGACAGGGCGGTGGCTACACCTTC. The chain employs TRBV7-8 and TRBJ1-2; TRBD1 aligns across 8 bases. The CDR3 has 15 residues. The V segment lost 5 bases and the J segment 7 bases; nucleotides outside the gene matches: 12. The germline V gene encodes CDR1 SGHVS and CDR2 FQNEAQ.

The chain has TRBV6-1 and TRBJ2-5; the D is unclear. The germline gives CDR1 MNHNS, CDR2 SASEGT. Deletions cut 6 bases from V and 5 bases from J, with 16 bases between. The CDR3 has 14 residues. The CDR3 protein is CASSRTQNGETQYF. The CDR3 region has the DNA TGTGCCAGCAGCCGTACCCAGAATGGGGAGACCCAGTACTTC.